These 29 T cell receptor beta chains share one sample of origin, sequenced in a study of vaccination effects on CD4 cells after COVID-19 (dated by TCRdb to between 2021 and 2024). Libraries came from the immunoSEQ multiplex PCR assay. In its TCRdb copy, this immuneACCESS table keeps in-frame sequences only and misses some clones. Where compared with another copy, unresolved V genes explain less than half of these, and the others have no known cause. The sample table holds tens of thousands of clones, of which about 67% were seen once. The ten largest clones add up to approximately 15% of the sample. The antigens for these receptors are not known. After approximately 11 days of culture, CD4+ T cells were isolated with the EasySep CD4+ T cell isolation kit. Each participant received two doses of an mRNA SARS-CoV-2 vaccine, either BNT162b2 or mRNA-1273. The material was CD4+ T cells from PBMCs cultured without peptide, obtained after COVID-19 vaccination. These receptors all come from a human donor who received a COVID-19 vaccine.

This clone was seen more than once but under ten times. The V and J genes are TRBV20-1 and TRBJ1-2; 8 nucleotides match TRBD1. The V gene's germline CDR1 is DFQATT and CDR2 SNEGSKA (reference sequence). V gave up 3 bases and J gave up 7 bases; unmatched junction bases: 7. The CDR3 has 13 amino acids. CDR3 DNA sequence: TGCAGTGCTAGTTTGGGGACAGGCCTTGGCTACACCTTC. Translated, it gives CSASLGTGLGYTF.

This clone occurred once. The chain couples TRBV4-1 to TRBJ2-5, with 13 bases fitting TRBD2. Germline V gene data show CDR1 as MGHRA and CDR2 as YSYEKL. This CDR3 contains 16 residues. With 0 bases clipped from V and 7 bases from J, the junction kept 5 bases outside the gene matches. The CDR3, as DNA: TGCGCCAGCAGCCAAGATGGGACTAGCGGGATAGGGACCCAGTACTTC. Its protein is CASSQDGTSGIGTQYF.

Turning to this clone: Other DNA sequences in this sample translate to the same CDR3. This sequence joins TRBV5-1 and TRBJ2-7; 7 bases map to TRBD1. This CDR3 is 14 amino acids long. J was trimmed by 4 bases and V by 4 bases; bases with no gene match: 8. The germline V gene has CDR1 SGHRS and CDR2 YFSETQ. For the CDR3, the DNA is TGCGCCAGCAGCCTGGGACAGCGATCTTACGAGCAGTACTTC. Translating it yields CASSLGQRSYEQYF.

This clone appeared a few times. The genes are TRBV7-3 and TRBJ1-5; 7 positions match TRBD1. The CDR3 runs 13 residues. The germline V gene encodes CDR1 SGHTA and CDR2 FQGTGA. Trimming at V came to 4 bases and at J to 5 bases, leaving 2 bases not matched to a gene. The CDR3: CASSSDRDQPQHF. DNA for the CDR3: TGTGCCAGCAGCTCTGACAGGGATCAGCCCCAGCATTTT.

V usage is TRBV12-3 or TRBV12-4 and J usage is TRBJ1-6; D uncertain. The ends were cut back, 3 bases at V and 6 bases at J, with 3 bases in the middle. The CDR3 is made up of 12 amino acids. The CDR3 region is CASSFRNSPLHF. The CDR3 DNA sequence: TGTGCCAGCAGTTTTCGTAATTCACCCCTCCACTTT.

V is TRBV9 and J is TRBJ1-1; D gene unclear. Germline CDR1 SGDLS, CDR2 YYNGEE. V lost 2 bases and J 2 bases, leaving 10 bases between the germline ends. The CDR3 length is 14 residues. CDR3 in DNA: TGTGCCAGCAGCGTGAGGACGGGCAACACTGAAGCTTTCTTT. It is translated as CASSVRTGNTEAFF.

The chain combines TRBV12-5 with TRBJ2-5; 10 nucleotides match TRBD1. Germline lookup yields CDR1 LGHNT and CDR2 FRNRAP. Trimming cost V 1 base and J 7 bases; bases outside gene matches: 9. The CDR3 has 16 residues. The DNA of the CDR3 is TGTGCTAGTGGTTTGGCACCCTCCCGGACAGGGGGGACCCAGTACTTC. Translation gives CASGLAPSRTGGTQYF. Together with reference TRBV12-5 and TRBJ2-5, the CDR3 gives the full variable domain: DARVTQTPRHKVTEMGQEVTMRCQPILGHNTVFWYRQTMMQGLELLAYFRNRAPLDDSGMPKDRFSAEMPDATLATLKIQPSEPRDSAVYFCASGLAPSRTGGTQYFGPGTRLLVL.

This clone was picked up a small number of times. This chain connects TRBV7-3 to TRBJ2-6; D gene ambiguous. The V end was cut by 2 bases, the J end by 0 bases, with 5 bases between. CDR3 size: 15 residues. CDR1 is SGHTA and CDR2 is FQGTGA in the germline V gene. CDR3 amino acids: CASSLGNSGANVLTF. The CDR3, as DNA: TGTGCCAGCAGCTTAGGAAACTCTGGGGCCAACGTCCTGACTTTC. Based on the CDR3 plus reference TRBV7-3 and TRBJ2-6, the full variable domain is GAGVSQTPSNKVTEKGKYVELRCDPISGHTALYWYRQSLGQGPEFLIYFQGTGAADDSGLPNDRFFAVRPEGSVSTLKIQRTERGDSAVYLCASSLGNSGANVLTFGAGSRLTVL.

CDR3 residues: CASRSDSSSPLHF. CDR3 DNA sequence: TGTGCCAGCAGGTCGGATAGTAGTTCACCCCTCCACTTT. The rearrangement links TRBV27 to TRBJ1-6; D is unclear. Germline assignment: CDR1 MNHEY and CDR2 SMNVEV (reference sequence). The V end was cut by 6 bases, the J end by 9 bases, with 12 bases between. This CDR3 spans 13 amino acids.

V is TRBV18 and J is TRBJ1-3; perhaps TRBD1 as D (5 bases). CDR3 length equals 15 residues. From germline, CDR1 is KGHSH and CDR2 LQKENI. Trimming removed 0 bases at V and 2 bases at J, with 8 bases between. The CDR3 region has the DNA TGTGCCAGCTCACCACCCGGCAGGGCTGGAAACACCATATATTTT. Amino acids: CASSPPGRAGNTIYF.

The V call is TRBV6-5, the J call TRBJ2-7; 8 bases are a match to TRBD1. CDR1 is MNHEY, CDR2 SVGAGI, per germline. Trimming took 7 bases from V and 5 from J; bases not matched to a gene: 10. The CDR3 extends over 14 amino acids. The CDR3 reads CASTSPGQAHEQYF. Written as DNA, the CDR3 is TGTGCCAGCACCTCTCCGGGACAGGCCCACGAGCAGTACTTC.

V usage is TRBV24-1 and J usage is TRBJ1-1; 8 nucleotides align to TRBD1. V was clipped by 9 bases and J by 3 bases; unmatched bases: 5. Germline-derived CDR1 and CDR2 are KGHDR and SFDVKD. CDR3 length: 13 amino acids. CDR3 sequence: CATRQGADTEAFF. CDR3 bases: TGTGCCACCCGTCAGGGGGCAGACACTGAAGCTTTCTTT.

This chain joins TRBV30 and TRBJ1-3; D uncertain. Trimming stripped 3 bases from V and 9 bases from J, with 18 bases between. CDR1 is GTSNPN and CDR2 is SVGIG in the germline V gene (reference sequence). The length of the CDR3 is 14 residues. DNA for the CDR3: TGTGCCTGGAGGTCCGGACGCTATTCGAGCACCATATATTTT. Amino acids: CAWRSGRYSSTIYF.

The chain recombines TRBV30 with TRBJ1-5, with unresolved D. Trimming removed 2 bases at V and 1 base at J, with 6 bases between. Looked up from germline, CDR1 is GTSNPN and CDR2 is SVGIG (reference sequence). The CDR3 totals 13 residues. The CDR3: CAWSSRSNQPQHF. The CDR3 region has the DNA TGTGCCTGGAGTTCGCGGAGCAATCAGCCCCAGCATTTT.

Only a few counts were recorded for this clone. V and J are TRBV24-1 and TRBJ1-5; tentative D call: TRBD1 (5 bases). V was trimmed by 5 bases and J by 9 bases, leaving 10 bases between them. The CDR3 length is 12 residues. The germline CDR1 and CDR2 sequences are KGHDR and SFDVKD. The CDR3 nucleotides read TGTGCCACCAGTGCCACGGGACGGCCCCAGCATTTT. Amino acid sequence: CATSATGRPQHF.

This chain uses TRBV7-9 with TRBJ2-1; TRBD2 matches 8 bases. Unmatched junction bases numbered 7, after V lost 1 base and J lost 8 bases. CDR3 length: 15 residues. Germline V gives CDR1 SEHNR, CDR2 FQNEAQ (reference sequence). As DNA, the CDR3 is TGTGCCAGCAGCTTAGGCGGGGGGAGAAGGGATGAGCAGTTCTTC. This translates into CASSLGGGRRDEQFF.

In this sample, this clone turned up a few times. The chain recombines TRBV3-1 (or the pseudogene TRBV3-2) with TRBJ1-3; D not certain. The V gene's germline CDR1 is LGHDT and CDR2 YNNKEL (reference sequence). Trimming removed 4 bases from V and 3 bases from J, with 10 bases in between. This CDR3 contains 14 residues. DNA of the CDR3: TGTGCCAGCAGCCCGCTCAACGATGGAAACACCATATATTTT. Its protein product is CASSPLNDGNTIYF.

This chain uses TRBV25-1 with TRBJ1-5; perhaps TRBD1 as D (5 bases). Trimming removed 8 bases at V and 3 bases at J, with 11 bases between. This CDR3 contains 13 residues. Germline V gene data show CDR1 as MGHDK and CDR2 as SYGVNS. CDR3 nucleotides: TGTGCCAGCTCTCCAGGGACCAATCAGCCCCAGCATTTT. Translation: CASSPGTNQPQHF.

The rearrangement links TRBV29-1 to TRBJ1-1; 9 bases are shared with TRBD1. This CDR3 contains 13 residues. CDR1 and CDR2 (germline): SQVTM, ANQGSEA. V was pared by 7 bases and J by 7 bases, with 10 bases of the junction left unmatched. The CDR3 sequence: CSATGGEGREAFF. CDR3 in DNA: TGCAGCGCAACAGGGGGCGAAGGTCGTGAAGCTTTCTTT.

The CDR3 loop is CASTPTGIQETQYF. In DNA form, the CDR3 reads TGCGCCAGCACCCCGACGGGAATCCAAGAGACCCAGTACTTC. The rearrangement joins TRBV5-1 to TRBJ2-5; weak D call: TRBD2 (5 bases). The CDR3 has 14 residues. V was clipped by 6 bases and J by 1 base, with 13 bases between them. The V gene's germline CDR1 is SGHRS and CDR2 YFSETQ.

The genes are TRBV7-3 and TRBJ2-7; TRBD2 aligns across 9 bases. V trimming: 5 bases; J trimming: 4 bases; junction bases outside the gene matches: 3. This CDR3 spans 13 amino acids. Germline CDR1 and CDR2: SGHTA and FQGTGA. In nucleotides, the CDR3 is TGTGCCAGCAGCCCTGCGGGGGGGTACGAGCAGTACTTC. Translating it yields CASSPAGGYEQYF.

The rearrangement links TRBV12-3 or TRBV12-4 to TRBJ1-1, with 8 bases aligning to TRBD1. The trim removed 6 bases at V and 4 bases at J, leaving 4 bases unmatched. CDR3 size: 13 residues. The CDR3 sequence: CASRQGEGTEAFF. CDR3 DNA sequence: TGTGCCAGCAGACAGGGGGAGGGCACTGAAGCTTTCTTT.

The chain carries TRBV9 and TRBJ2-3; 7 nucleotides align to TRBD1. J was trimmed by 6 bases and V by 3 bases; bases with no gene match: 4. Per the germline V gene, CDR1 is SGDLS and CDR2 is YYNGEE. CDR3 length equals 13 residues. CDR3 sequence: CASSEGAPDTQYF. The CDR3 DNA is TGTGCCAGCAGCGAGGGGGCGCCGGATACGCAGTATTTT.

The genes are TRBV12-3 or TRBV12-4 and TRBJ2-7; D gene ambiguous. This CDR3 spans 13 amino acids. V was trimmed by 4 bases and J by 4 bases, leaving 11 bases between them. This chain's CDR3 is CASSSPRDYEQYF. CDR3 in DNA: TGTGCCAGCAGTTCCCCTAGGGATTACGAGCAGTACTTC.

The chain links TRBV29-1 to TRBJ2-1; D may be TRBD1 or TRBD2 (6 bases each). The germline V and J ends were trimmed by 4 bases and 2 bases, with 15 bases remaining between them. CDR3 length: 15 residues. Per the germline V gene, CDR1 is SQVTM and CDR2 is ANQGSEA. In nucleotides, the CDR3 is TGCAGCGTTGTATTGTGGGGGGCTGCCTACAATGAGCAGTTCTTC. Protein product: CSVVLWGAAYNEQFF.

The CDR3, as DNA: TGTGCCTGTGGACTGACCAAAAACATTCAGTACTTC. Translated, it gives CACGLTKNIQYF. The chain recombines TRBV30 with TRBJ2-4; D is possibly TRBD2 (5 bases). This CDR3 comprises 12 residues. With 6 bases removed from V and 2 bases from J, the gap between germline ends came to 8 bases. The germline CDR1 and CDR2 sequences are GTSNPN and SVGIG (reference sequence).

This chain's CDR3 is CAWNRGRTYEQYF. In DNA, the CDR3 is TGTGCCTGGAACCGGGGCCGAACCTACGAGCAGTACTTC. The chain links TRBV30 to TRBJ2-7; D may be TRBD1 or TRBD2 (5 bases each). V lost 4 bases and J 2 bases, leaving 12 bases between the germline ends. CDR3 length equals 13 residues. The germline CDR1 and CDR2 sequences are GTSNPN and SVGIG (reference sequence).

This clone came up a few times. The rearrangement uses TRBV6-5 and TRBJ2-7; possible D gene TRBD2, 6 bases. Germline V gives CDR1 MNHEY, CDR2 SVGAGI. Trimming left V 2 bases short and J 7 bases short, with 18 bases between. The CDR3 length is 15 residues. The CDR3 nucleotides read TGTGCCAGCAGTTACCACCCGGGCCTCAGCGGGGAGCAGTACTTC. The encoded protein is CASSYHPGLSGEQYF.

This rearrangement joins TRBV30 to TRBJ2-7; 8 positions match TRBD1. V lost 3 bases, J lost 0 bases, and 10 bases stayed unmatched. The CDR3 totals 16 residues. Germline V CDR1 and CDR2: GTSNPN, SVGIG (reference sequence). CDR3 coding DNA: TGTGCCTGGAGCCCAGTGGACAGGGCTAACTCCTACGAGCAGTACTTC. As protein: CAWSPVDRANSYEQYF.